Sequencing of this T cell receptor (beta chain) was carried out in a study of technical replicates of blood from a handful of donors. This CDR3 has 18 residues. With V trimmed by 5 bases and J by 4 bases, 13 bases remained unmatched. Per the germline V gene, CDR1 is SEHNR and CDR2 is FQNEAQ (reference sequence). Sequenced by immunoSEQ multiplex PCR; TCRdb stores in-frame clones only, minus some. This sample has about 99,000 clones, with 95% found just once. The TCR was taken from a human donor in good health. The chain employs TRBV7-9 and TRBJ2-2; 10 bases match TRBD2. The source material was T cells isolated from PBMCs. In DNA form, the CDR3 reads TGTGCCAGCAGCCCCCTCCTTTGGTCTAGCGGGGGCACCGGGGAGCTGTTTTTT. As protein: CASSPLLWSSGGTGELFF.